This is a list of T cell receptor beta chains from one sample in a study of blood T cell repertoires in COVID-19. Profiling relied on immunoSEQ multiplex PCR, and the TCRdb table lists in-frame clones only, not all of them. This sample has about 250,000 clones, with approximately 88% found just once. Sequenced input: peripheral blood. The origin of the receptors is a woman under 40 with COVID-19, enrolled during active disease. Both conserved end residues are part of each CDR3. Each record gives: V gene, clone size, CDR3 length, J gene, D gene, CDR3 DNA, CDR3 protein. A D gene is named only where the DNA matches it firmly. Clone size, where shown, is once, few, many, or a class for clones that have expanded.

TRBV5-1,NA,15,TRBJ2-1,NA,TGCGCCAGCAGCTTGGAAGGTAGCGCTTACAATGAGCAGTTCTTC,CASSLEGSAYNEQFF
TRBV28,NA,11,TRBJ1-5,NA,TGTGCCAGCAGTCGTAATCAGCCCCAGCATTTT,CASSRNQPQHF
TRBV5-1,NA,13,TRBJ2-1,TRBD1,TGCGCCAGCAGCACCGGACAGGGGAATGAGCAGTTCTTC,CASSTGQGNEQFF
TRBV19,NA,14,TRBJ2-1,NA,TGTGCCAGTAGTATCGAGCTAACGGGGAATGAGCAGTTCTTC,CASSIELTGNEQFF
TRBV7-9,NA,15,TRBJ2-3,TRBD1,TGTGCCAGCAGCTTCGGACAGGGGGAACTAGATACGCAGTATTTT,CASSFGQGELDTQYF
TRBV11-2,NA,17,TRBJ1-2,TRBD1,TGTGCCAGCAGCCCAGCCGGGACAGGGGGATGGGACGATGGCTACACCTTC,CASSPAGTGGWDDGYTF
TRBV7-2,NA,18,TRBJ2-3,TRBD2,TGTGCCAGCAGCTTATGGCTAGCGGGAGGGTCTAGCACAGATACGCAGTATTTT,CASSLWLAGGSSTDTQYF
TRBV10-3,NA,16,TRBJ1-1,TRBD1,TGTGCCATCAGTGAAACACCCTTCCGGGACAGGGGAACAGCTTTCTTT,CAISETPFRDRGTAFF
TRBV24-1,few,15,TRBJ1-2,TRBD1,TGTGCCACCACCGGGACAGGGGGCCGGGGCTATGGCTACACCTTC,CATTGTGGRGYGYTF
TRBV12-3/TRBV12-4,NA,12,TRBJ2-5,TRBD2,TGTGCCAGCAAGACTAGCGGGAGGACACAGTACTTC,CASKTSGRTQYF
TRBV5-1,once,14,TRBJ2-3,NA,TGCGCCAGCAGCTACTTCAGCGGCACAGATACGCAGTATTTT,CASSYFSGTDTQYF
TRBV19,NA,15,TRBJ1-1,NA,TGTGCCAGTAGTATAGATCCCCAAGGGGCCACTGAAGCTTTCTTT,CASSIDPQGATEAFF
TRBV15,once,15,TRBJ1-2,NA,TGTGCCACCAGCAGAGATCAGGTGCCCTACTATGGCTACACCTTC,CATSRDQVPYYGYTF
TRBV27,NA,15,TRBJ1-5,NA,TGTGCCAGCAGTTTAAGAGGAGGGAGGAATCAGCCCCAGCATTTT,CASSLRGGRNQPQHF
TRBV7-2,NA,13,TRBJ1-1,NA,TGTGCCAGCAGCCCGGGGGGCCACACTGAAGCTTTCTTT,CASSPGGHTEAFF
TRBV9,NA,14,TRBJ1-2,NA,TGTGCCAGTACCAAACAGACGGATAACTATGGCTACACCTTC,CASTKQTDNYGYTF
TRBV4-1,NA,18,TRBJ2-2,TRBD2,TGCGCCAGCAGCCAATTCTTAGACCAGCGGGGGAACACCGGGGAGCTGTTTTTT,CASSQFLDQRGNTGELFF
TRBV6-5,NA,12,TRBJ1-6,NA,TGTGCCAGCAGTTCAAGCACCTCACCCCTCCACTTT,CASSSSTSPLHF
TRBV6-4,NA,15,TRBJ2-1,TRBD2,TGTGCCAGCAGTGGTGAAAGCGGGACCTACAATGAGCAGTTCTTC,CASSGESGTYNEQFF
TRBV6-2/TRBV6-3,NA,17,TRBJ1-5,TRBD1,TGTGCCAGCAGTTACCGCCTTGGACAGGGTGACGATCAGCCCCAGCATTTT,CASSYRLGQGDDQPQHF
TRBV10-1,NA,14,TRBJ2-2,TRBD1,TGCGCCAGCAGTCGGGACAGCAACACCGGGGAGCTGTTTTTT,CASSRDSNTGELFF
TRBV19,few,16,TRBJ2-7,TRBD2,TGTGCCAGTAGCTTTGGGACTAGCGGGGGTCGAGACGAGCAGTACTTC,CASSFGTSGGRDEQYF
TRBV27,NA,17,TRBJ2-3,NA,TGTGCCAGCAGTTTAACGACCTACAGCCCGAGCACAGATACGCAGTATTTT,CASSLTTYSPSTDTQYF
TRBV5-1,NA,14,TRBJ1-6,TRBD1,TGCGCCAGCAGCTCACAGGGGCAAGGATCACCCCTCCACTTT,CASSSQGQGSPLHF
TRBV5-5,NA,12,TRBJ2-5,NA,TGTGCCAGCAGCGTGGGCCGGGAGACCCAGTACTTC,CASSVGRETQYF
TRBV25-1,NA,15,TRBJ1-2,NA,TGTGCCAGCCCTGATTGGCGGAGGTATGACTTTGGCTACACCTTC,CASPDWRRYDFGYTF
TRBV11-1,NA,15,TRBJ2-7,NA,TGTGCCAGCAGCTTTGCAGGGGCGGCAACCTACGAGCAGTACTTC,CASSFAGAATYEQYF
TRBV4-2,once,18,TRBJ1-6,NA,TGTGCCAGCAGCCAAGATCTTGTAGGGGCAGCTAATAATTCACCCCTCCACTTT,CASSQDLVGAANNSPLHF
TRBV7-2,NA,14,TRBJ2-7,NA,TGTGCCAGCAGCTTAGGAGGTACACCGCCCGAGCAGTACTTC,CASSLGGTPPEQYF
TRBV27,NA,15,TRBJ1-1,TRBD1,TGTGCCAGCAGTTTATGGGCAGGGGGGATCACTGAAGCTTTCTTT,CASSLWAGGITEAFF
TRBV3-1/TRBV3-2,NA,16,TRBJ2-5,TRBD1,TGTGCCAGCAGCGAGCCGGGACAGGGGGCCGGGGAGACCCAGTACTTC,CASSEPGQGAGETQYF
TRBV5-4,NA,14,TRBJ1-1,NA,TGTGCCAGCAGCTTGGTGGGGAGCAACACTGAAGCTTTCTTT,CASSLVGSNTEAFF
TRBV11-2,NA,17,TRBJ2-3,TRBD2,TGTGCCAGCAGCTTAGATTCATATCTAGCGGGCACAGATACGCAGTATTTT,CASSLDSYLAGTDTQYF
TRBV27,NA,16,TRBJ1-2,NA,TGTGCCAGCAGTCAAACTAAATCGGGGGGGGTAGATGGCTACACCTTC,CASSQTKSGGVDGYTF
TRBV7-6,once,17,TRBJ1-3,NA,TGTGCCAGCAGCTCCCGATACAACCGTGACATTGGAAACACCATATATTTT,CASSSRYNRDIGNTIYF
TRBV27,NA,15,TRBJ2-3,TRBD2,TGTGCCAGCAGTTTCCGGACTAGCGGGAGGGATACGCAGTATTTT,CASSFRTSGRDTQYF
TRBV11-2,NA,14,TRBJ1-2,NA,TGTGCCAGCAGCTTAGCCACAGGGCCGTTGGGCTACACCTTC,CASSLATGPLGYTF
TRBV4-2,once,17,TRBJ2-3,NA,TGTGCCAGCAGCCAAGGGCTAGCGTCCTCCCCCACAGATACGCAGTATTTT,CASSQGLASSPTDTQYF
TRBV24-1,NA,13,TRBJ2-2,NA,TGTGCCACCAGTGACGGGTACACCGGGGAGCTGTTTTTT,CATSDGYTGELFF
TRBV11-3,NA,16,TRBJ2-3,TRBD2,TGTGCCAGCAGCCCAAAGCGGGAGGCTCGTACAGATACGCAGTATTTT,CASSPKREARTDTQYF
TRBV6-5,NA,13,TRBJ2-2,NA,TGTGCCAGCACAGGGAGGTCCACCGGGGAGCTGTTTTTT,CASTGRSTGELFF
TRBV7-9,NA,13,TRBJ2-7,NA,TGTGCCAGCAGCTTAGTCGGAGGCTACGAGCAGTACTTC,CASSLVGGYEQYF
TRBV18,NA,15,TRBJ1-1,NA,TGTGCCAGCTCTCCAGACATGGGACTAGACACTGAAGCTTTCTTT,CASSPDMGLDTEAFF
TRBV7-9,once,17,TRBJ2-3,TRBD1,TGTGCCAGCAGCTTAGTGATGACGGGACAGGGGCCAGATACGCAGTATTTT,CASSLVMTGQGPDTQYF
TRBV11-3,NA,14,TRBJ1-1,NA,TGTGCCAGCCGTCCGCGGTTTTCGGACACTGAAGCTTTCTTT,CASRPRFSDTEAFF
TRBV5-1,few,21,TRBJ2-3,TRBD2,TGCGCCAGCAGCTCCTCGGGTCTAGCGGGAGGATCGCTTATATGGGCAGATACGCAGTATTTT,CASSSSGLAGGSLIWADTQYF
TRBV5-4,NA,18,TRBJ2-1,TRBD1,TGTGCCAGCAGCTTGGGGCAGGGGGCAAGTCAAACCTACAATGAGCAGTTCTTC,CASSLGQGASQTYNEQFF